This TCR beta chain was profiled in a study of blood T cells in healthy people across ages. Points from the study as a whole: It was the long-lived donors that had more naive CD4+ cells and higher diversity than aged donors. Per-million-T-cell TCR beta diversity fell roughly linearly with age.

A second PCR, run for roughly 7 to 12 cycles, used a sample-barcoded 5' primer plus a J-beta primer mix. All samples gave at least 2.5 million CDR3-containing paired-end reads. MiXCR was run by TCRdb on the 5' RACE reads, yielding one entry per CDR3 protein. The data hold 1,500,000 or so distinct CDR3 sequences, with approximately 43% observed a single time. This CDR3 has 14 amino acids. Germline lookup yields CDR1 SQVTM and CDR2 ANQGSEA. The V and J ends lost 4 bases and 0 bases respectively, with 10 bases between them. Worth noting for this clonotype: Its antigen is undetermined.

Every sample gave at least 5 micrograms of total RNA when it was extracted. The chain couples TRBV29-1 to TRBJ1-5; D unclear. Sequencing input: blood. The sequence came from a woman younger than 35 in good health. The CDR3 DNA is TGCAGCGTTGTCGGGCTTGATAGCAATCAGCCCCAGCATTTT. It encodes CSVVGLDSNQPQHF. Looking up the rest from reference TRBV29-1 and TRBJ1-5 gives the full variable domain: SAVISQKPSRDICQRGTSLTIQCQVDSQVTMMFWYRQQPGQSLTLIATANQGSEATYESGFVIDKFPISRPNLTFSTLTVSNMSPEDSSIYLCSVVGLDSNQPQHFGDGTRLSIL.